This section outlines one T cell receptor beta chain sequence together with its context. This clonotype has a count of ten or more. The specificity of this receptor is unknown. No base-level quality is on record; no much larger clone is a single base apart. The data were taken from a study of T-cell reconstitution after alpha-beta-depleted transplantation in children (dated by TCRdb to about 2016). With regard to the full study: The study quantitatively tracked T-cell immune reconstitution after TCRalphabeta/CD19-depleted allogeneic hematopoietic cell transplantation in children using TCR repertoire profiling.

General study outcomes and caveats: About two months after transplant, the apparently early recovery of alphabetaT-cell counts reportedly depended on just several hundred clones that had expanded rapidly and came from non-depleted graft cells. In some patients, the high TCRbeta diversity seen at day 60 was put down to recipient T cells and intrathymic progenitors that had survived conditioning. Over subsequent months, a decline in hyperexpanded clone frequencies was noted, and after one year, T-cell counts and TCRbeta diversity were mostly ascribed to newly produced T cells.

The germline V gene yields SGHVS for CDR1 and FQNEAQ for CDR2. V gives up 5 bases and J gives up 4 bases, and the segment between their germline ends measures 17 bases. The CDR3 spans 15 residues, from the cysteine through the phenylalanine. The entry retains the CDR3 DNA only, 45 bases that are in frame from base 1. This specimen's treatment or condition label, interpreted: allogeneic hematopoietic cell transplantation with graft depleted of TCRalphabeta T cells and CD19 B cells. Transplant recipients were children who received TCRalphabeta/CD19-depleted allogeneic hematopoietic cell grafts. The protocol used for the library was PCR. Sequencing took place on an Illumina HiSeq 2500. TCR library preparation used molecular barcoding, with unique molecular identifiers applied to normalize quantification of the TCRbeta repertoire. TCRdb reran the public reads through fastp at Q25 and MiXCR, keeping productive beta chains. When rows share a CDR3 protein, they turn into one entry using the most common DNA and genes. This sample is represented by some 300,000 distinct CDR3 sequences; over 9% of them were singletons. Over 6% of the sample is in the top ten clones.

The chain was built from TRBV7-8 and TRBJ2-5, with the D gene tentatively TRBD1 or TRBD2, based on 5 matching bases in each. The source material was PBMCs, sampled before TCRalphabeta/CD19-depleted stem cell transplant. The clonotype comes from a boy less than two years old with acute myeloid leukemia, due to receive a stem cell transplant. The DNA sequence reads TGTGCCAGCAGCACTGGGGACCTCCTAGGAGAGACCCAGTACTTC. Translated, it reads CASSTGDLLGETQYF.